The 20 T cell receptor beta chains below come from one sample, sequenced in a study of blood T cells in healthy people across ages. A second PCR of roughly 7 to 11 cycles used a sample-barcoded 5' primer and a J-beta primer mix. TCRdb fed the 5' RACE reads into MiXCR, producing one record per CDR3 protein. The sample comprises fewer than 800,000 distinct CDR3 sequences, about 34% of which are singletons, and 15% to 19% rests with the top ten. Specimen: blood. The receptors here all came from a woman of 80 years or more in good health.

The chain recombines TRBV5-1 with TRBJ1-1, with D perhaps matching TRBD1 (5 bases). The germline V gene has CDR1 SGHRS and CDR2 YFSETQ. The CDR3 has 15 residues. V shed 4 bases and J shed 0 bases, with 13 bases lying between them. Written as DNA, the CDR3 is TGCGCCAGCAGCCCGAAGGTGGGGCTGAACACTGAAGCTTTCTTT. It encodes CASSPKVGLNTEAFF.

This clonotype was detected many times. The chain employs TRBV3-1 and TRBJ2-5, with D possibly being TRBD1 (5 bases). CDR1 and CDR2 (germline): LGHDT, YNNKEL (reference sequence). This CDR3 comprises 15 residues. V was cut by 4 bases and J by 1 base, with 13 bases left in between. CDR3 nucleotides: TGTGCCAGCAGCCGAAACCCCAGGGCCCAAGAGACCCAGTACTTC. It codes for CASSRNPRAQETQYF.

This clonotype was observed a handful of times. The genes are TRBV10-3 and TRBJ2-1; 9 nucleotides align to TRBD2. The CDR3 is 14 residues long. Germline trimming cut 10 bases from V and 13 bases from J; bases unmatched to any gene: 17. Per germline, CDR1 ENHRY and CDR2 SYGVKD. The DNA of the CDR3 is TGTGCCACGGGGACTAGCAGGGGTCAAGAGACCCAGTTCTTC. Translating it yields CATGTSRGQETQFF.

This clonotype was picked up many times. The V gene is TRBV9, the J gene TRBJ2-1; 10 bases match TRBD2. The trim removed 0 bases at V and 2 bases at J, leaving 5 bases unmatched. This CDR3 region has 17 residues. Germline V gene data show CDR1 as SGDLS and CDR2 as YYNGEE. CDR3 DNA: TGTGCCAGCAGCGTAGAACTACTAGCGGGGACCTACAATGAGCAGTTCTTC. Translating it yields CASSVELLAGTYNEQFF. The variable domain in full, with the rest retrieved from reference TRBV9 and TRBJ2-1, is DSGVTQTPKHLITATGQRVTLRCSPRSGDLSVYWYQQSLDQGLQFLIQYYNGEERAKGNILERFSAQQFPDLHSELNLSSLELGDSALYFCASSVELLAGTYNEQFFGPGTRLTVL.

Many counts were recorded for this clonotype. The gene calls are TRBV10-3 and TRBJ2-3; 9 bases are shared with TRBD1. The length of the CDR3 is 14 residues. V dropped 10 bases and J dropped 4; count of bases not matched to a gene: 9. CDR1 is ENHRY and CDR2 is SYGVKD in the germline V gene. CDR3 DNA: TGTGCCACCAGGGGACAGGGACTCGCAGATACGCAGTATTTT. Translating it yields CATRGQGLADTQYF.

Of note for this clonotype: A much larger clonotype is one base distant, so this may be a read error. The chain joins TRBV3-1 to TRBJ2-1; 8 nucleotides align to TRBD1. CDR3 length: 15 residues. V was clipped by 4 bases and J by 8 bases; unmatched bases: 10. Germline CDR1 is LGHDT and CDR2 is YNNKEL (reference sequence). The CDR3 here is CASSLAAGGSDEQFF. The CDR3 region has the DNA TGTGCCAGCAGCCTCGCGGCAGGGGGCAGCGATGAGCAGTTCTTC.

The chain carries TRBV6-5 and TRBJ2-1; 7 positions match TRBD1. Germline CDR1 reads MNHEY; CDR2 reads SVGAGI. CDR3 length: 13 residues. Trimming removed 6 bases from V and 12 bases from J; junction bases left unmatched: 11. The CDR3 nucleotides are TGTGCCAGCAGGACAGGGAACTCCTACGGGCAGTTCTTC. Amino acid sequence: CASRTGNSYGQFF.

This sequence joins TRBV7-3 and TRBJ2-6; 7 nucleotides agree with TRBD1. Germline-derived CDR1 and CDR2 are SGHTA and FQGTGA. The CDR3 covers 16 residues. After removal of 5 bases from V and 18 bases from J, the junction contained 22 bases not matched to a gene. CDR3 protein: CASSRDSFSGANVSTF. CDR3 in DNA: TGTGCCAGCAGCCGGGACAGCTTCTCTGGGGCCAACGTCTCGACTTTC.

This clonotype has a count of ten or more. The J gene is TRBJ2-1, the V gene TRBV20-1, with D possibly matching TRBD2 (6 bases). Between the trimmed V and J ends, which lost 1 base and 2 bases, there was a span of 12 bases. The CDR3 spans 15 residues. Germline values: CDR1 DFQATT, CDR2 SNEGSKA (reference sequence). The CDR3 loop reads CSARGLVGTYNEQFF. CDR3 nucleotides: TGCAGTGCTAGAGGACTAGTAGGGACCTACAATGAGCAGTTCTTC.

This clonotype was seen a few times. This may be a read error: a much more frequent sequence differs by one nucleotide. V usage is TRBV5-1 and J usage is TRBJ2-1; 9 positions match TRBD2. Matching the DNA end better, TRBJ2-7 makes the J call doubtful. Looked up from germline, CDR1 is SGHRS and CDR2 is YFSETQ. The CDR3 sequence is 16 residues long. Written as DNA, the CDR3 is TGCGCCAGCAGCGCCTCAGCGGGGGGTTTGGGCAATGAGCAGTACTTC. Protein product: CASSASAGGLGNEQYF.

The chain is built from TRBV2 and TRBJ1-4; the D is unclear. V lost 8 bases to trimming and J lost 3 bases, with 13 bases between them. Germline loops: CDR1 SNHLY, CDR2 FYNNEI. The CDR3 covers 14 residues. The CDR3 region is CASGVSRANEKLFF. The CDR3 bases are TGTGCCAGCGGAGTCTCGCGGGCTAATGAAAAACTGTTTTTT.

The chain joins TRBV27 to TRBJ2-2; D is ambiguous. The CDR3 has 14 residues. Trimming removed 4 bases at V and 0 bases at J, with 6 bases between. Germline lookup yields CDR1 MNHEY and CDR2 SMNVEV (reference sequence). CDR3 nucleotide sequence: TGTGCCAGCAGTTGGACCGCGAACACCGGGGAGCTGTTTTTT. Amino acids: CASSWTANTGELFF.

This clonotype occurred many times. The chain is built from TRBV4-3 and TRBJ2-3; possible D gene TRBD1, 6 bases. Germline V gene lookup returns CDR1 LGHNA and CDR2 YSLEER. V was clipped by 2 bases and J by 0 bases, with 12 bases between them. This CDR3 comprises 16 residues. The CDR3 nucleotides are TGCGCCAGCAGCCAATCTTGGACAGCAAGCACAGATACGCAGTATTTT. The encoded protein is CASSQSWTASTDTQYF.

The rearrangement uses TRBV5-1 and TRBJ1-2; D is undetermined. This CDR3 is built from 14 residues. Germline V lookup: CDR1 SGHRS, CDR2 YFSETQ. V was clipped by 1 base and J by 5 bases, with 12 bases between them. The CDR3 DNA is TGCGCCAGCAGCTTGAATCGGGTTGGGTATGGCTACACCTTC. It specifies CASSLNRVGYGYTF.

The table lists this clonotype with many counts. V is TRBV20-1 and J is TRBJ1-6, with TRBD1 identical over 9 bases. Unmatched junction bases numbered 5, after V lost 5 bases and J lost 9 bases. Germline V CDR1 and CDR2: DFQATT, SNEGSKA (reference sequence). The CDR3 spans 13 residues. CDR3 in amino acids: CSASPGQGSPLHF. CDR3 DNA: TGCAGTGCTTCACCGGGACAGGGTTCACCCCTCCACTTT.

Note on this clonotype: One end of the junction does not line up with germline, which may come from a read error. The V gene is TRBV14, the J gene TRBJ1-1, with D hard to call. CDR3 size: 13 residues. Germline V lookup: CDR1 SGHDN, CDR2 FVKESK. The CDR3, as DNA: TGTCCCAGCAATCTGGCAGGACGCCACGAAGCTTTCTTT. Translating gives CPSNLAGRHEAFF.

The table lists this clonotype with a few counts. The chain combines TRBV27 with TRBJ1-4; no clear D gene. V was pared by 5 bases and J by 0 bases, with 10 bases between. Germline V CDR1 and CDR2: MNHEY, SMNVEV (reference sequence). CDR3 length: 15 amino acids. CDR3 DNA sequence: TGTGCCAGCAGTAAGGACGGTGCAACTAATGAAAAACTGTTTTTT. As protein: CASSKDGATNEKLFF. Complete variable domain (other parts from reference TRBV27 and TRBJ1-4): EAQVTQNPRYLITVTGKKLTVTCSQNMNHEYMSWYRQDPGLGLRQIYYSMNVEVTDKGDVPEGYKVSRKEKRNFPLILESPSPNQTSLYFCASSKDGATNEKLFFGSGTQLSVL.

This clonotype occurred many times. The V and J genes are TRBV7-3 and TRBJ2-3, with D possibly matching TRBD2 (6 bases). The germline V gene has CDR1 SGHTA and CDR2 FQGTGA. This CDR3 is built from 16 residues. Trimming removed 3 bases at V and 2 bases at J, with 15 bases between. CDR3: CASSFTGTGNTDTQYF. The CDR3 DNA reads as TGTGCCAGCAGCTTTACCGGGACTGGGAACACAGATACGCAGTATTTT.

The chain combines TRBV30 with TRBJ2-7; possible D gene TRBD2, 7 bases. CDR3 size: 14 residues. V lost 3 bases, J lost 2 bases, and 14 bases lay in between. Germline loops: CDR1 GTSNPN, CDR2 SVGIG (reference sequence). For the CDR3, the DNA is TGTGCCTGGAGGTCGAGGGGGGGACCCTACGAGCAGTACTTC. It translates to CAWRSRGGPYEQYF.

This clonotype was picked up many times. The chain links TRBV20-1 to TRBJ2-3; D remains unclear. V was clipped by 0 bases and J by 3 bases, with 13 bases between them. The CDR3 runs 15 residues. Germline CDR1 DFQATT, CDR2 SNEGSKA (reference sequence). The CDR3 loop is CSARDNVYNTDTQYF. The CDR3 region has the DNA TGCAGTGCTAGAGATAACGTCTATAATACAGATACGCAGTATTTT.